Listed here are 14 T cell receptor beta chains from one sample, sequenced in a study of blood T cell repertoires in COVID-19. Sequencing used immunoSEQ multiplex PCR; TCRdb keeps in-frame clones, though not all of them. The table shows about 43,000 clones, with about 91% occurring only once. Specimen: peripheral blood. The receptors shown here come from a man aged 55 to 69 with active COVID-19.

The chain is built from TRBV7-2 and TRBJ2-1, with a possible D match to TRBD1 (6 bases). Per germline, CDR1 SGHTA and CDR2 FQGNSA. V lost 5 bases to trimming and J lost 2 bases, with 16 bases between them. The CDR3 length is 16 residues. CDR3 residues: CASSKSRTAPYNEQFF. CDR3 in DNA: TGTGCCAGCAGCAAAAGTAGGACAGCCCCCTACAATGAGCAGTTCTTC.

This chain connects TRBV7-8 to TRBJ2-7; D is uncertain. There are 14 residues in the CDR3. In germline, CDR1 is SGHVS, CDR2 FQNEAQ. Trimming stripped 3 bases from V and 0 bases from J, with 9 bases between. The CDR3 sequence: CASSLPRSSYEQYF. The CDR3 DNA is TGTGCCAGCAGCTTGCCCCGGTCCTCCTACGAGCAGTACTTC.

The sample holds one count of this clone. The rearrangement joins TRBV7-9 to TRBJ2-7; maybe TRBD1 (5 bases). The V gene lost 1 base and the J gene lost 3 bases, with 10 bases spanning the gap. This CDR3 spans 14 amino acids. From germline, CDR1 is SEHNR and CDR2 FQNEAQ (reference sequence). This CDR3 is CASSLDRSNYEQYF. As DNA, the CDR3 is TGTGCCAGCAGCTTAGACAGGTCTAACTACGAGCAGTACTTC.

J is TRBJ2-7 and V is TRBV27, with TRBD2 identical over 7 bases. The CDR3 is 16 residues long. J was trimmed by 0 bases and V by 0 bases; bases with no gene match: 5. Germline V gene lookup returns CDR1 MNHEY and CDR2 SMNVEV (reference sequence). DNA of the CDR3: TGTGCCAGCAGTTTATCCTGGCGGGGGAGCTCCTACGAGCAGTACTTC. Its protein product is CASSLSWRGSSYEQYF.

The chain recombines TRBV7-2 with TRBJ1-1; maybe TRBD1 (5 bases). The CDR3 consists of 16 residues. The V and J ends lost 5 bases and 1 base respectively, with 17 bases between them. The germline V gene encodes CDR1 SGHTA and CDR2 FQGNSA. The CDR3 nucleotides read TGTGCCAGCAGCGGTTGGGGGGGAGTATCGAACACTGAAGCTTTCTTT. Protein product: CASSGWGGVSNTEAFF. Based on the CDR3 plus reference TRBV7-2 and TRBJ1-1, the full variable domain is GAGVSQSPSNKVTEKGKDVELRCDPISGHTALYWYRQSLGQGLEFLIYFQGNSAPDKSGLPSDRFSAERTGGSVSTLTIQRTQQEDSAVYLCASSGWGGVSNTEAFFGQGTRLTVV.

Regarding this clone: Mismatch with germline at one junction end may stem from a read error. The rearrangement joins TRBV7-7 to TRBJ2-1; 13 nucleotides align to TRBD2. The CDR3 covers 18 residues. In germline, CDR1 is SSHAT, CDR2 FNYEAQ (reference sequence). In DNA form, the CDR3 reads TGTGCTAGCAGCCGAACTAGCGGGAGGGCCGGAGTCAAAAATGAGCAGTTCTTC. Protein sequence: CASSRTSGRAGVKNEQFF.

V usage is TRBV9 and J usage is TRBJ2-5; D is possibly TRBD2 (6 bases). Looked up from germline, CDR1 is SGDLS and CDR2 is YYNGEE. The CDR3 totals 14 residues. V gave up 1 base and J gave up 4 bases, with 11 bases separating them. The CDR3 region has the DNA TGTGCCAGCAGCGTAACTAGCTCAGTAGAGACCCAGTACTTC. It is translated as CASSVTSSVETQYF. Together with reference TRBV9 and TRBJ2-5, the CDR3 gives the full variable domain: DSGVTQTPKHLITATGQRVTLRCSPRSGDLSVYWYQQSLDQGLQFLIQYYNGEERAKGNILERFSAQQFPDLHSELNLSSLELGDSALYFCASSVTSSVETQYFGPGTRLLVL.

The chain joins TRBV27 to TRBJ1-1; D not certain. V gave up 3 bases and J gave up 6 bases, with 11 bases separating them. CDR1 and CDR2 from the germline V gene are MNHEY and SMNVEV (reference sequence). The CDR3 is 13 residues long. CDR3 DNA: TGTGCCAGCAGTTTCCGGGGATCCTCTGAAGCTTTCTTT. Its protein product is CASSFRGSSEAFF.

The sample holds a few counts of this clone. The gene calls are TRBV4-1 and TRBJ2-7; 8 bases agree with TRBD1. With 0 bases clipped from V and 3 bases from J, the junction kept 1 base outside the gene matches. Germline V gene data show CDR1 as MGHRA and CDR2 as YSYEKL. The CDR3 runs to 14 residues. This CDR3 is CASSQDTGGYEQYF. CDR3 nucleotides: TGCGCCAGCAGCCAAGATACAGGGGGCTACGAGCAGTACTTC.

This clone was recorded only once. DNA of the CDR3: TGCGCCAGCAGCCCGGACGGGAGTGGTGAGCAGTTCTTC. Translated: CASSPDGSGEQFF. The chain has TRBV5-1 and TRBJ2-1; D is perhaps TRBD2 (6 bases). The CDR3 length is 13 residues. Germline V gives CDR1 SGHRS, CDR2 YFSETQ. V was pared by 4 bases and J by 9 bases, with 14 bases between.

The chain carries TRBV7-8 and TRBJ2-1; no firm D call. The V end lost 3 bases, the J end lost 8 bases, and 17 bases lay between the germline ends. Germline CDR1 reads SGHVS; CDR2 reads FQNEAQ. CDR3 length: 15 residues. As DNA, the CDR3 is TGTGCCAGCAGCTTTGAATCTGCGGTGTTTGATGAGCAGTTCTTC. It translates to CASSFESAVFDEQFF.

This sequence joins TRBV6-5 and TRBJ1-4; D is undetermined. Germline CDR1 reads MNHEY; CDR2 reads SVGAGI. The germline V and J ends were trimmed by 10 bases and 8 bases, with 14 bases remaining between them. The CDR3 has 12 amino acids. The CDR3 sequence: CATTTPGEKLFF. The CDR3 coding sequence is TGTGCCACCACTACTCCGGGGGAAAAACTGTTTTTT.

The chain combines TRBV3-1 (or the pseudogene TRBV3-2) with TRBJ1-1; maybe TRBD1 (6 bases). The CDR3 is made up of 14 amino acids. Germline CDR1 reads LGHDT; CDR2 reads YNNKEL (reference sequence). Between the trimmed V and J ends, which lost 0 bases and 3 bases, there was a span of 8 bases. The chain's CDR3 is CASSQDPGDTEAFF. The CDR3, as DNA: TGTGCCAGCAGCCAAGATCCAGGGGACACTGAAGCTTTCTTT.

This clone occurred once. The rearrangement joins TRBV2 to TRBJ2-3, with TRBD2 identical over 9 bases. The germline gives CDR1 SNHLY, CDR2 FYNNEI. This CDR3 is 16 amino acids long. Trimming removed 1 base from V and 1 base from J; junction bases left unmatched: 3. CDR3 bases: TGTGCCAGCAGTGAAGGGGTAGCGGGGGGCACAGATACGCAGTATTTT. As protein: CASSEGVAGGTDTQYF.